This TCR beta chain was documented in a study of blood T cell repertoires in COVID-19. The CDR3 consists of 12 residues. Germline assignment: CDR1 LGHDT and CDR2 YNNKEL (reference sequence). V shed 6 bases, J shed 6 bases, and the junction held 0 bases outside the gene matches. Produced via immunoSEQ multiplex PCR; TCRdb's table is partial and in-frame only. The sample consists of approximately 250,000 clones, roughly 88% of them appearing once. The sample taken for sequencing was PBMCs or T cells enriched from blood (not recorded which). The chain is built from TRBV3-1 (or the pseudogene TRBV3-2) and TRBJ2-2; 8 bases agree with TRBD2. The receptor's source is a woman aged 40 to 50 who had been exposed to COVID-19. The CDR3 DNA sequence: TGTGCCAGCAGGGGACTAGCCGGGGAGCTGTTTTTT. It encodes CASRGLAGELFF.